These 17 T cell receptor beta chains came from one sample sequenced in a study of OX40 agonist ivuxolimab in advanced cancers. Produced via immunoSEQ multiplex PCR; TCRdb's table is partial and in-frame only. The table includes nearly 70,000 clones, 85% to 90% detected once. The material sequenced was CD4+ or CD8+ T cells sorted from blood, taken in a trial of the OX40 agonist ivuxolimab. Source of these receptors: an adult with an advanced solid tumor such as melanoma, head and neck, liver or kidney cancer.

The chain has TRBV5-6 and TRBJ1-1; TRBD1 agrees at 7 bases. From germline, CDR1 is SGHDT and CDR2 YYEEEE. The CDR3 runs 15 residues. The J segment lost 10 bases and the V segment lost 3 bases, leaving 15 bases of the junction unmatched. The CDR3 nucleotides read TGTGCCAGCAGCTCCCTATCCCTTCGGACAGGAGGAGCTTTCTTT. The encoded protein is CASSSLSLRTGGAFF.

The gene calls are TRBV7-2 and TRBJ1-5; 7 nucleotides agree with TRBD1. Germline loops: CDR1 SGHTA, CDR2 FQGNSA. The J segment lost 6 bases and the V segment lost 5 bases, leaving 10 bases of the junction unmatched. There are 15 residues in the CDR3. The CDR3 loop is CASSRDRAGTQPQHF. The CDR3 bases are TGTGCCAGCAGCCGAGACAGGGCTGGAACTCAGCCCCAGCATTTT.

This clone came up a few times. The chain carries TRBV7-8 and TRBJ2-1; 9 bases agree with TRBD1. V lost 6 bases and J lost 0; bases outside the gene matches: 9. There are 17 residues in the CDR3. The germline V gene has CDR1 SGHVS and CDR2 FQNEAQ. The CDR3 reads CASRITGGPGSYNEQFF. The CDR3 DNA sequence: TGTGCCAGCAGAATTACAGGGGGCCCGGGCTCCTACAATGAGCAGTTCTTC. Variable domain in full (rest from reference TRBV7-8 and TRBJ2-1): GAGVSQSPRYKVAKRGQDVALRCDPISGHVSLFWYQQALGQGPEFLTYFQNEAQLDKSGLPSDRFFAERPEGSVSTLKIQRTQQEDSAVYLCASRITGGPGSYNEQFFGPGTRLTVL.

The rearrangement links TRBV11-2 to TRBJ1-4; possible D gene TRBD1, 5 bases. The germline V and J ends were trimmed by 8 bases and 8 bases, with 18 bases remaining between them. The CDR3 is made up of 14 amino acids. Per the germline V gene, CDR1 is SGHAT and CDR2 is FQNNGV. The CDR3 reads CASGWMGGDEKLFF. In nucleotides, the CDR3 is TGTGCCAGCGGCTGGATGGGGGGTGACGAAAAACTGTTTTTT.

The CDR3 nucleotides are TGTGCCAGTAGTATAGCTTCGCCCTCTATATACAATGAGCAGTTCTTC. Its protein product is CASSIASPSIYNEQFF. The V call is TRBV19, the J call TRBJ2-1; D is unclear. The CDR3 loop spans 16 amino acids. Trimming pared 1 base from V and 4 bases from J, leaving 14 bases between. Germline V gene lookup returns CDR1 LNHDA and CDR2 SQIVND (reference sequence).

The chain has TRBV5-1 and TRBJ1-4, with TRBD1 matching 7 bases. This CDR3 spans 15 amino acids. Per germline, CDR1 SGHRS and CDR2 YFSETQ. V gave up 0 bases and J gave up 4 bases; unmatched junction bases: 3. The CDR3 sequence: CASSLEGALNEKLFF. The CDR3 DNA sequence: TGCGCCAGCAGCTTGGAGGGGGCCCTTAATGAAAAACTGTTTTTT.

This chain uses TRBV5-1 with TRBJ2-5; 7 bases are a match to TRBD1. Germline-derived CDR1 and CDR2 are SGHRS and YFSETQ. The length of the CDR3 is 14 residues. V lost 4 bases, J lost 5 bases, and 8 bases stayed unmatched. For the CDR3, the DNA is TGCGCCAGCAGCCCCCGCCAGGGGGAGGAGACCCAGTACTTC. Amino acid sequence: CASSPRQGEETQYF.

This clone was counted once. The chain combines TRBV19 with TRBJ2-3, with D possibly being TRBD2 (6 bases). Trimming removed 7 bases from V and 4 bases from J, with 15 bases in between. CDR3 size: 14 residues. Germline CDR1 and CDR2: LNHDA and SQIVND (reference sequence). CDR3 amino acids: CASTRRGLADTQYF. CDR3 sequence (DNA): TGTGCCAGTACGAGACGGGGACTGGCAGATACGCAGTATTTT. The entire variable domain, with the rest obtained from reference TRBV19 and TRBJ2-3, is as follows: DGGITQSPKYLFRKEGQNVTLSCEQNLNHDAMYWYRQDPGQGLRLIYYSQIVNDFQKGDIAEGYSVSREKKESFPLTVTSAQKNPTAFYLCASTRRGLADTQYFGPGTRLTVL.

For this clone: One end of the junction is discordant with germline, which a read error may explain. V is TRBV7-7 and J is TRBJ2-7; unclear D gene. Per germline, CDR1 SSHAT and CDR2 FNYEAQ (reference sequence). The CDR3 loop spans 13 amino acids. CDR3 amino acids: CASSPGPSYEQYF. As DNA, the CDR3 is TGTGCTAGCAGCCCCGGGCCCTCGTACGAGCAGTACTTC.

This chain joins TRBV5-4 and TRBJ2-7, with D unresolved. Between the trimmed V and J ends, which lost 2 bases and 5 bases, there was a span of 11 bases. The germline gives CDR1 SGHNT, CDR2 YYREEE (reference sequence). The CDR3 length is 13 residues. CDR3 loop: CASSLDPSDEQYF. CDR3 nucleotide sequence: TGTGCCAGCAGCTTAGACCCAAGCGACGAGCAGTACTTC.

This chain connects TRBV5-8 to TRBJ2-5, with D uncertain. The CDR3 runs to 12 residues. V lost 6 bases to trimming and J lost 1 base, with 7 bases between them. Per germline, CDR1 SGHTS and CDR2 YDEGEE. The CDR3 region is CASNLLQETQYF. The CDR3 DNA sequence: TGTGCCAGCAACCTGCTCCAAGAGACCCAGTACTTC.

V usage is TRBV29-1 and J usage is TRBJ1-2, with D possibly being TRBD1 (5 bases). Germline-derived CDR1 and CDR2 are SQVTM and ANQGSEA. This CDR3 has 14 residues. V lost 4 bases and J 4 bases, leaving 16 bases between the germline ends. CDR3 region: CSVGPGFDAYGYTF. As DNA, the CDR3 is TGCAGCGTTGGTCCAGGGTTTGACGCCTATGGCTACACCTTC.

Here the CDR3 reads CASSPVNQPQHF. CDR3 coding DNA: TGTGCCAGCAGCCCGGTCAATCAGCCCCAGCATTTT. The V and J genes are TRBV7-8 and TRBJ1-5; D unclear. The CDR3 is 12 amino acids. The V gene lost 5 bases and the J gene lost 3 bases, with 5 bases spanning the gap. CDR1 SGHVS and CDR2 FQNEAQ come from the germline V gene.

The chain has TRBV11-2 and TRBJ2-1; D remains ambiguous. The germline gives CDR1 SGHAT, CDR2 FQNNGV. There are 11 residues in the CDR3. The V end was cut by 3 bases, the J end by 12 bases, with 9 bases between. The CDR3 loop reads CASSFSRRQFF. In DNA form, the CDR3 reads TGTGCCAGCAGCTTCTCTAGACGGCAGTTCTTC.

The V gene is TRBV9, the J gene TRBJ1-1; 8 bases align to TRBD1. Germline CDR1 is SGDLS and CDR2 is YYNGEE. Losses at the gene ends were 0 bases for V and 11 bases for J; bases not matched to a gene: 9. This CDR3 is built from 14 residues. The CDR3 DNA reads as TGTGCCAGCAGCGTAGATCCAGGGGGCGCAGGGGCTTTCTTT. This gives the protein CASSVDPGGAGAFF.

Remarks on this clone: The same CDR3 also results from other DNA sequences found in this sample. The chain recombines TRBV6-6 with TRBJ2-1; TRBD1 agrees at 7 bases. V lost 0 bases and J lost 2; bases outside the gene matches: 4. The CDR3 has 16 residues. Looked up from germline, CDR1 is MNHNY and CDR2 is SVGAGI (reference sequence). CDR3 amino acids: CASSYSGQGAYNEQFF. In DNA form, the CDR3 reads TGTGCCAGCAGTTACTCGGGGCAGGGGGCCTACAATGAGCAGTTCTTC.

The V gene is TRBV2, the J gene TRBJ1-3; no firm D call. The germline V gene encodes CDR1 SNHLY and CDR2 FYNNEI. The CDR3 length is 15 residues. Trimming took off 6 bases at V and 0 bases at J, with 12 bases between the two ends. The CDR3 DNA reads as TGTGCCAGCAGGCAATTGAGGGACTCTGGAAACACCATATATTTT. It translates to CASRQLRDSGNTIYF.